This T cell receptor beta chain originates from a study of blood T cells in healthy people across ages. The CDR3 has 11 residues. Trimming pared 5 bases from V and 8 bases from J, leaving 9 bases between. Germline-derived CDR1 and CDR2 are DFQATT and SNEGSKA (reference sequence). This clonotype was picked up a small number of times. The second PCR ran about 6 to 11 cycles with a sample-barcoded 5' primer and J-beta primers. TCRdb passed the 5' RACE reads through MiXCR, listing each CDR3 protein once. The data contain approximately 770,000 distinct CDR3 sequences, about three fifths of them singletons.

The receptor was isolated from a man between 25 and 39 years old in good health. The sequenced sample consisted of blood. The chain has TRBV20-1 and TRBJ1-4; D gene ambiguous. Here the CDR3 DNA reads TGCAGTGCTTTAAGGTTGGAAAAACTGTTTTTT. Translating gives CSALRLEKLFF.